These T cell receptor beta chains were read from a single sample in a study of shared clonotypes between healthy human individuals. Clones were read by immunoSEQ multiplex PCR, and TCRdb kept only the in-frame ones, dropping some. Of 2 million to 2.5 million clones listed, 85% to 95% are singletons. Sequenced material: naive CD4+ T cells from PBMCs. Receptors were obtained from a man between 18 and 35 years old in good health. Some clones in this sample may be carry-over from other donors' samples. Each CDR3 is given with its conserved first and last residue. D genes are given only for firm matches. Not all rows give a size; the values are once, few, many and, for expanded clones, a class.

CDR3nt: TGTGCCAGCAGTTTGGCGGGAGTAAATGTAACAGATACGCAGTATTTT; CDR3aa: CASSLAGVNVTDTQYF; j_gene: TRBJ2-3; d_gene: -; abundance: -; v_gene: TRBV21-1
CDR3nt: TGCGCCAGCACAGTATCGGACAGGACTACCCAAGCTTTCTTT; CDR3aa: CASTVSDRTTQAFF; j_gene: TRBJ1-1; d_gene: TRBD1; abundance: once; v_gene: TRBV5-1
CDR3nt: TGTGCCAGCAGCCCTCGGCCGACAGACACAGATACGCAGTATTTT; CDR3aa: CASSPRPTDTDTQYF; j_gene: TRBJ2-3; d_gene: -; abundance: -; v_gene: TRBV7-2
CDR3nt: TGTGCCAGCAGTTCGGACAGGGGGCGAGAGACCCAGTACTTC; CDR3aa: CASSSDRGRETQYF; j_gene: TRBJ2-5; d_gene: TRBD1; abundance: -; v_gene: TRBV7-2
CDR3nt: TGTGCCAGCTCACCACTGGCAGGTACTAAGAACACTGAAGCTTTCTTT; CDR3aa: CASSPLAGTKNTEAFF; j_gene: TRBJ1-1; d_gene: -; abundance: -; v_gene: TRBV18
CDR3nt: TGTGCCAGCAGCTTATCCGCCGGGAGGACAGATACGCAGTATTTT; CDR3aa: CASSLSAGRTDTQYF; j_gene: TRBJ2-3; d_gene: TRBD2; abundance: -; v_gene: TRBV7-9
CDR3nt: TGTGCCAGCAGCTTCCGACAGGGGGCGGGAGAGACCCAGTACTTC; CDR3aa: CASSFRQGAGETQYF; j_gene: TRBJ2-5; d_gene: TRBD1; abundance: -; v_gene: TRBV7-9
CDR3nt: TGTGCCAGCAGCCATCTCCTCGGACAGGATAACACCGGGGAGCTGTTTTTT; CDR3aa: CASSHLLGQDNTGELFF; j_gene: TRBJ2-2; d_gene: TRBD1; abundance: once; v_gene: TRBV4-2
CDR3nt: TGTGCCAGCAGCCACCTTCCGTCGCGGGAGAACTACGAGCAGTACTTC; CDR3aa: CASSHLPSRENYEQYF; j_gene: TRBJ2-7; d_gene: TRBD2; abundance: -; v_gene: TRBV5-4
CDR3nt: TGCGCCAGCATGGGGACAGGGGGAGTAGATACGCAGTATTTT; CDR3aa: CASMGTGGVDTQYF; j_gene: TRBJ2-3; d_gene: TRBD1; abundance: -; v_gene: TRBV5-1